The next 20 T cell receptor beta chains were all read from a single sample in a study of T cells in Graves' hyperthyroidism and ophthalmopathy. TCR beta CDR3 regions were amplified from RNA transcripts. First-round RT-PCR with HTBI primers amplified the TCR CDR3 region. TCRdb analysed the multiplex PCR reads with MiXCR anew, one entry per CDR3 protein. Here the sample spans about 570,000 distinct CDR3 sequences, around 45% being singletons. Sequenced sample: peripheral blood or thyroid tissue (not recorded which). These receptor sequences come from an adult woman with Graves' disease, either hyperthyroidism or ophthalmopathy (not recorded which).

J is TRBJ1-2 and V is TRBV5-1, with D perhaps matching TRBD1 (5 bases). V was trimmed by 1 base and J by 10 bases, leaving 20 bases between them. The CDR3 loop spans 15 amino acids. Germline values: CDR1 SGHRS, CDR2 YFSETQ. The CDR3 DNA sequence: TGCGCCAGCAGCTTGACCCACGGGACCGGATCCGACTACACCTTC. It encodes CASSLTHGTGSDYTF.

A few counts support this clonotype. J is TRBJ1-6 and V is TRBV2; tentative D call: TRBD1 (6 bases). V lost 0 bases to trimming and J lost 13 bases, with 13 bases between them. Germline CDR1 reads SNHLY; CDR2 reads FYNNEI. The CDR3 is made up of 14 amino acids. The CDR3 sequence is CASSEAPLGAPLHF. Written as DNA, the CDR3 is TGTGCCAGCAGTGAAGCGCCTCTGGGGGCTCCCCTCCACTTT.

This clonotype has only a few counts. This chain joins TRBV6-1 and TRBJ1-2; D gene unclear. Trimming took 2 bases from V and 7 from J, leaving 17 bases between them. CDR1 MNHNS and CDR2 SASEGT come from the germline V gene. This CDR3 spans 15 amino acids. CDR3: CASSEIRPALGGYTF. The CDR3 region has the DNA TGTGCCAGCAGTGAAATTCGTCCCGCCCTTGGTGGCTACACCTTC.

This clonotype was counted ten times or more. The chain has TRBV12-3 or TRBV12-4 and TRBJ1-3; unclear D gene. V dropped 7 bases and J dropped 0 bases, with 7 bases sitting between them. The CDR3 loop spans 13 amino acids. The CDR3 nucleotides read TGTGCCAGCAATGGACCCTCTGGAAACACCATATATTTT. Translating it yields CASNGPSGNTIYF.

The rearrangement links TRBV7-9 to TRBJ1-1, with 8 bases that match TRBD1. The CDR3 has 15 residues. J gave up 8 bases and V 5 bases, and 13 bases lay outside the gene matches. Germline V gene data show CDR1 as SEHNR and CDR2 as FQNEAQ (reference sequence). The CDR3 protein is CASSRISAGGSEAFF. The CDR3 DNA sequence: TGTGCCAGCAGCCGGATAAGTGCAGGGGGCTCGGAAGCTTTCTTT.

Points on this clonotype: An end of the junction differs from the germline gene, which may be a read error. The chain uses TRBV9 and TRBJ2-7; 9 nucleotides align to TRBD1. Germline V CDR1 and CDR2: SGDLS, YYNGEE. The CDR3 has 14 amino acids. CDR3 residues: CASSPRDREYERYF. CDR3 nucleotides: TGTGCCAGCAGCCCCCGGGACAGGGAATACGAGCGGTACTTC.

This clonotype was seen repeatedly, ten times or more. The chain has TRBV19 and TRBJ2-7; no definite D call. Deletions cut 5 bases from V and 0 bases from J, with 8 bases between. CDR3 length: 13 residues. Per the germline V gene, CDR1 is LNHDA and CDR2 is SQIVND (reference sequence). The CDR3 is CASSAYSSYEQYF. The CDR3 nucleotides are TGTGCCAGTAGTGCCTACAGCTCCTACGAGCAGTACTTC.

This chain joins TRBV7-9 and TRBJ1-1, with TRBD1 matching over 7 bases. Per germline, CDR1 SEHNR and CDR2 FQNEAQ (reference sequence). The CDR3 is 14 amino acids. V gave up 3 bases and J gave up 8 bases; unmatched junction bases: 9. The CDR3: CASSLGTATKEAFF. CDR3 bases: TGTGCCAGCAGCTTGGGGACAGCAACCAAGGAAGCTTTCTTT.

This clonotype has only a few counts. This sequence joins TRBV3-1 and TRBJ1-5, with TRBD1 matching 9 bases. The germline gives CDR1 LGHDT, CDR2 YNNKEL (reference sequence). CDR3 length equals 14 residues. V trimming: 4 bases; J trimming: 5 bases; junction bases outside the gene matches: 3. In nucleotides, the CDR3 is TGTGCCAGCAGCCCGACAGGGGGGGATCAGCCCCAGCATTTT. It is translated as CASSPTGGDQPQHF. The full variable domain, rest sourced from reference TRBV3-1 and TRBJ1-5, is DTAVSQTPKYLVTQMGNDKSIKCEQNLGHDTMYWYKQDSKKFLKIMFSYNNKELIINETVPNRFSPKSPDKAHLNLHINSLELGDSAVYFCASSPTGGDQPQHFGDGTRLSIL.

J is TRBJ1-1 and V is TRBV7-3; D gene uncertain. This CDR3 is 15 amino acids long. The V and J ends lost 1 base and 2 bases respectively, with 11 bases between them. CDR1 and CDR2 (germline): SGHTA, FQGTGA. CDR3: CASSLRFGDNTEAFF. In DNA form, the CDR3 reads TGTGCCAGCAGCTTAAGGTTTGGCGATAACACTGAAGCTTTCTTT.

CDR3 protein: CASSVDRVEGYTF. CDR3 in DNA: TGTGCCAGCAGCGTCGACAGGGTTGAAGGCTACACCTTC. The chain uses TRBV5-5 and TRBJ1-2, with TRBD1 matching over 7 bases. Germline CDR1 SGHKS, CDR2 YYEKEE (reference sequence). The J segment lost 8 bases and the V segment lost 4 bases, leaving 8 bases of the junction unmatched. This CDR3 has 13 amino acids. The full variable domain, with the rest looked up from reference TRBV5-5 and TRBJ1-2, is DAGVTQSPTHLIKTRGQQVTLRCSPISGHKSVSWYQQVLGQGPQFIFQYYEKEERGRGNFPDRFSARQFPNYSSELNVNALLLGDSALYLCASSVDRVEGYTFGSGTRLTVV.

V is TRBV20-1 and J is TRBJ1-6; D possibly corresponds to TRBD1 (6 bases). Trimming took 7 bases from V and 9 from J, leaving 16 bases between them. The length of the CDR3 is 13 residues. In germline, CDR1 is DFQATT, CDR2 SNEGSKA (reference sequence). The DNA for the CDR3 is TGCAGTGTTAAGACAGAAGGGGGTTCACCCCTCCACTTT. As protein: CSVKTEGGSPLHF.

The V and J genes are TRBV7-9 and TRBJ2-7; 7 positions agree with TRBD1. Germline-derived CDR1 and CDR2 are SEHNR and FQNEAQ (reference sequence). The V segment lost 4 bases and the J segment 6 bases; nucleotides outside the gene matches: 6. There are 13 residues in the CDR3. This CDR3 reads CASSSHPGGEQYF. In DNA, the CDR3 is TGTGCCAGCAGCTCACACCCAGGGGGCGAGCAGTACTTC.

CDR3 DNA: TGTGCCAGCAGCATAAGGACAGGGAGGAACGAAAAACTGTTTTTT. This gives the protein CASSIRTGRNEKLFF. The chain couples TRBV7-3 to TRBJ1-4; 8 nucleotides agree with TRBD1. There are 15 residues in the CDR3. The germline V gene encodes CDR1 SGHTA and CDR2 FQGTGA. V was clipped by 5 bases and J by 8 bases; unmatched bases: 10.

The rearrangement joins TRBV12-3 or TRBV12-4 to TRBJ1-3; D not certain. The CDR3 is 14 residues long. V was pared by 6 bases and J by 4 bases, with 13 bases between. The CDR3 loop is CASSGGRRGNTIYF. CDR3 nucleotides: TGTGCCAGCAGCGGCGGAAGGAGGGGAAACACCATATATTTT.

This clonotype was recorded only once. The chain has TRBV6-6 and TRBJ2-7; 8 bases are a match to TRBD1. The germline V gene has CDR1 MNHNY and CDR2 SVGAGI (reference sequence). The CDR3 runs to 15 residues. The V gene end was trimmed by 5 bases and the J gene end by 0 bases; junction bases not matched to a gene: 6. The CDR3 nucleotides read TGTGCCAGCAGTACCCGACAGGGGAGCTCCTACGAGCAGTACTTC. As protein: CASSTRQGSSYEQYF.

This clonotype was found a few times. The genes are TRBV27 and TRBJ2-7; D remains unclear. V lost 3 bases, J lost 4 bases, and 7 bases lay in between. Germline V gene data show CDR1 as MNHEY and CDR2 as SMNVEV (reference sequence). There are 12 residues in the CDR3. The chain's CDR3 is CASSFVGYEQYF. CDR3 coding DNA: TGTGCCAGCAGTTTTGTGGGGTACGAGCAGTACTTC.

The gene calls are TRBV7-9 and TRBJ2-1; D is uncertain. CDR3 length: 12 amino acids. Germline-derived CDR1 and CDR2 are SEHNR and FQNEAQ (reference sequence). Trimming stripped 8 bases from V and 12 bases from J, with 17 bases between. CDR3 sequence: CASLPPARRQFF. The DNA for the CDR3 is TGTGCCAGCCTCCCCCCAGCGAGAAGGCAGTTCTTC.

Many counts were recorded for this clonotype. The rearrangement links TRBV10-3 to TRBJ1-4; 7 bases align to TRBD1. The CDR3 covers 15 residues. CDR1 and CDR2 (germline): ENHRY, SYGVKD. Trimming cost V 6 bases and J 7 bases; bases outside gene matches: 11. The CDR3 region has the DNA TGTGCCATCAGGGACGATACAGGGGAGGTTGAAAAACTGTTTTTT. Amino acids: CAIRDDTGEVEKLFF.

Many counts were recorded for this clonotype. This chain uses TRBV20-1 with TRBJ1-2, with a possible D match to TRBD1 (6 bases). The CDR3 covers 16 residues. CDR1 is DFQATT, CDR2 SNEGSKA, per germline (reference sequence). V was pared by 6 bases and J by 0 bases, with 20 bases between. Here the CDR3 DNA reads TGCAGTGCACGACCGAAGGGGGTACGAGCTAACTATGGCTACACCTTC. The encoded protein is CSARPKGVRANYGYTF.